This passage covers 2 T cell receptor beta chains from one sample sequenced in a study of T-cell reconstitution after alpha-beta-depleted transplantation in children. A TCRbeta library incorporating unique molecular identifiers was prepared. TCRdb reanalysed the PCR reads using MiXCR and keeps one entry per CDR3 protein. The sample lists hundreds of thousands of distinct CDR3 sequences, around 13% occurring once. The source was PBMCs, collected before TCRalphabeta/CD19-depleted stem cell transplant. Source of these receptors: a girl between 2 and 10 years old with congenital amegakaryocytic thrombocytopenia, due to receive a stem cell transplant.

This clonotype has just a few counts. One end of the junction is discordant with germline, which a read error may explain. CDR3 protein: CASSQDWGESLF. CDR3 nucleotide sequence: TGTGCCAGCAGCCAAGATTGGGGCGAAAGTCTCTTC. The chain links TRBV3-1 to TRBJ2-5; D is perhaps TRBD1 (5 bases). Germline-derived CDR1 and CDR2 are LGHDT and YNNKEL (reference sequence). The CDR3 totals 12 residues.

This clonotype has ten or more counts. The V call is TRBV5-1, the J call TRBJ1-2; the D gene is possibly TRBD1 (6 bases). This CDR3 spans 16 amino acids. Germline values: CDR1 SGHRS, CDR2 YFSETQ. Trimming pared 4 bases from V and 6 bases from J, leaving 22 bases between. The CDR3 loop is CASSPDGQHGRDGYTF. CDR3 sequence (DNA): TGCGCCAGCAGCCCAGACGGACAGCACGGACGAGATGGCTACACCTTC.